These 21 T cell receptor beta chains were all obtained from the same sample, sequenced in a study of read filtering for tumor transcriptome and immune sequencing. The library was built from 400 ng RNA with molecular barcoded adaptors for alpha/delta and beta/gamma chains. TCRdb ran MiXCR on the reads and lists one entry per CDR3 protein. This sample has some 41,000 distinct CDR3 sequences; about an eighth occur once, and the top ten carry around 30%. Sequenced input: a population of CD138-negative cells sorted from bone marrow. The source is a donor at least 40 years old with multiple myeloma.

This clonotype was detected a few times. A read error may be the cause here, since a much bigger clone is one base away. This chain connects TRBV5-6 to TRBJ2-1; maybe TRBD2 (6 bases). The CDR3 contains 15 residues. In germline, CDR1 is SGHDT, CDR2 YYEEEE. The CDR3 region is CASSLVGGPYSEQFF. The CDR3 region has the DNA TGTGCCAGCAGCTTGGTGGGAGGACCCTACAGTGAGCAGTTCTTC.

This clonotype has ten or more counts. The chain recombines TRBV19 with TRBJ2-5, with 7 bases that match TRBD2. Germline values: CDR1 LNHDA, CDR2 SQIVND (reference sequence). V was clipped by 5 bases and J by 3 bases; unmatched bases: 6. The CDR3 is 14 amino acids. CDR3 bases: TGTGCCAGTAGTGTGTCTAGCGGAAAAGAGACCCAGTACTTC. Translating it yields CASSVSSGKETQYF.

This clonotype was picked up a small number of times. The CDR3 region is CASSLLLRDTEAFF. The CDR3 nucleotides read TGTGCCAGCAGCCTCCTTTTGAGGGACACTGAAGCTTTCTTT. V usage is TRBV7-9 and J usage is TRBJ1-1; no clear D. V was shortened by 5 bases and J by 3 bases, with 13 bases between the two germline ends. Germline lookup yields CDR1 SEHNR and CDR2 FQNEAQ (reference sequence). The CDR3 spans 14 residues.

The table lists this clonotype with many counts. CDR3 nucleotides: TGTGCCAGCAGCGTAGACCAACGCCTAGAGACCCAGTACTTC. Protein: CASSVDQRLETQYF. The genes are TRBV9 and TRBJ2-5, with no clear D. Germline V gene lookup returns CDR1 SGDLS and CDR2 YYNGEE. With 0 bases removed from V and 4 bases from J, the gap between germline ends came to 10 bases. This CDR3 has 14 amino acids.

The chain joins TRBV29-1 to TRBJ2-3; 10 nucleotides line up with TRBD2. There are 15 residues in the CDR3. J lost 4 bases, V lost 4 bases, and 8 bases had no gene match. Germline values: CDR1 SQVTM, CDR2 ANQGSEA. DNA for the CDR3: TGCAGCGTTGTTCCTAGCGGGAGACGGGCAGATACGCAGTATTTT. It yields the protein CSVVPSGRRADTQYF.

This clonotype occurred many times. The chain employs TRBV11-2 and TRBJ2-4, with D maybe TRBD1 (6 bases). V was trimmed by 3 bases and J by 8 bases, leaving 11 bases between them. The CDR3 runs to 13 residues. In germline, CDR1 is SGHAT, CDR2 FQNNGV. The CDR3 region has the DNA TGTGCCAGCAGCTTTACAGGGAATGACATTCAGTACTTC. It specifies CASSFTGNDIQYF.

This clonotype was counted between two and nine times. This could be a read error, since a much larger clone is one nucleotide away. The chain links TRBV19 to TRBJ2-7, with 7 bases lining up with TRBD2. CDR3 length equals 16 residues. Per the germline V gene, CDR1 is LNHDA and CDR2 is SQIVND (reference sequence). The CDR3 region is CASSLEAGTEDYKQYF. Here the CDR3 DNA reads TGTGCCAGTAGTCTCGAAGCGGGGACGGAAGACTACAAGCAGTACTTC.

This clonotype was found many times. The genes are TRBV20-1 and TRBJ2-3; D may be TRBD2 (5 bases). This CDR3 comprises 14 residues. Trimming took off 4 bases at V and 2 bases at J, with 13 bases between the two ends. Germline assignment: CDR1 DFQATT and CDR2 SNEGSKA (reference sequence). CDR3: CSANPGNPTDTQYF. As DNA, the CDR3 is TGCAGTGCTAACCCGGGAAACCCCACAGATACGCAGTATTTT.

This clonotype was seen many times. This chain joins TRBV2 and TRBJ2-2; 8 nucleotides line up with TRBD2. The CDR3 is 15 residues long. Germline V gives CDR1 SNHLY, CDR2 FYNNEI. The trim removed 8 bases at V and 3 bases at J, leaving 8 bases unmatched. The CDR3 DNA is TGTGCCAGCGGGGGACTAGGCCGGGACACCGGGGAGCTGTTTTTT. Its translation is CASGGLGRDTGELFF.

Concerning this clonotype: Given a much more abundant clone one base away, this may be a read error. The chain combines TRBV6-2 or TRBV6-3 with TRBJ2-5, with D perhaps being TRBD1 or TRBD2 (5 bases each). CDR1 and CDR2 (germline): MNHEY, SVGEGT. This CDR3 contains 15 residues. V lost 6 bases and J lost 1, with 15 bases in between. DNA of the CDR3: TGTGCCAGCAGCAGCAGGGCAGGGACCCAAGAGACCCAGTACTTC. This sequence encodes CASSSRAGTQETQYF.

This clonotype is labeled as medium-sized. This rearrangement joins TRBV9 to TRBJ2-1, with 8 bases matching TRBD2. J gave up 2 bases and V 3 bases, and 7 bases lay outside the gene matches. The germline V gene encodes CDR1 SGDLS and CDR2 YYNGEE. The CDR3 spans 16 residues. CDR3 amino acids: CASSANSGAPYNEQFF. The CDR3 region has the DNA TGTGCCAGCAGCGCTAATAGCGGGGCCCCCTACAATGAGCAGTTCTTC. Variable domain in full (rest from reference TRBV9 and TRBJ2-1): DSGVTQTPKHLITATGQRVTLRCSPRSGDLSVYWYQQSLDQGLQFLIQYYNGEERAKGNILERFSAQQFPDLHSELNLSSLELGDSALYFCASSANSGAPYNEQFFGPGTRLTVL.

This clonotype was seen ten or more times. The V call is TRBV4-1, the J call TRBJ2-1, with 7 bases matching TRBD2. The CDR3 has 16 residues. Germline V gives CDR1 MGHRA, CDR2 YSYEKL. V trimming: 0 bases; J trimming: 7 bases; junction bases outside the gene matches: 9. CDR3 coding DNA: TGCGCCAGCAGCCAAGAGGGTGCGGGAGTTCGTAATGAGCAGTTCTTC. The encoded protein is CASSQEGAGVRNEQFF.

This clonotype appeared many times. The chain is built from TRBV20-1 and TRBJ2-3, with TRBD1 matching over 7 bases. CDR3 length: 13 residues. Trimming took 5 bases from V and 2 from J; bases not matched to a gene: 4. Germline loops: CDR1 DFQATT, CDR2 SNEGSKA (reference sequence). The CDR3 protein is CSASDRITDTQYF. The CDR3 nucleotides are TGCAGTGCTTCGGACAGGATCACAGATACGCAGTATTTT.

This clonotype was observed many times. The chain employs TRBV29-1 and TRBJ2-7; 7 nucleotides agree with TRBD2. Trimming took 3 bases from V and 0 from J; bases not matched to a gene: 2. Germline CDR1 is SQVTM and CDR2 is ANQGSEA. The CDR3 has 13 amino acids. CDR3 loop: CSVDSGTSYEQYF. CDR3 DNA sequence: TGCAGCGTTGACAGCGGGACCTCCTACGAGCAGTACTTC.

This clonotype has a count of ten or more. This rearrangement joins TRBV6-2 or TRBV6-3 to TRBJ2-1, with 11 bases fitting TRBD2. Germline loops: CDR1 MNHEY, CDR2 SVGEGT. The CDR3 totals 17 residues. J was trimmed by 2 bases and V by 6 bases; bases with no gene match: 9. CDR3 DNA: TGTGCCAGCAGACCGGGACTAGCGGATCTAACCTACAATGAGCAGTTCTTC. This gives the protein CASRPGLADLTYNEQFF.

The table lists this clonotype with many counts. The rearrangement joins TRBV20-1 to TRBJ2-1, with 7 nucleotides matching TRBD2. V lost 0 bases to trimming and J lost 4 bases; unmatched junction nucleotides: 9. There are 16 residues in the CDR3. Germline assignment: CDR1 DFQATT and CDR2 SNEGSKA (reference sequence). CDR3 residues: CSARDRSSGNYNEQFF. The CDR3 nucleotides read TGCAGTGCTAGAGATCGATCGAGCGGGAATTACAATGAGCAGTTCTTC.

About this clonotype itself: The likely explanation is a read error, given a far larger clone one base away. The V call is TRBV6-1, the J call TRBJ1-4; D not resolved. V lost 6 bases and J 3 bases, leaving 11 bases between the germline ends. The CDR3 length is 14 residues. The V gene's germline CDR1 is MNHNS and CDR2 SASEGT. CDR3 residues: CASRPPGPNEKLFF. The CDR3 nucleotides read TGTGCCAGCAGACCTCCTGGACCTAATGAAAAACTGTTTTTT.

As regards this clonotype: This likely traces to a read error, being one base from a far larger clone. This chain connects TRBV7-6 to TRBJ2-1; 7 bases are a match to TRBD1. The CDR3 covers 15 residues. The germline V gene encodes CDR1 SGHVS and CDR2 FNYEAQ. The CDR3 DNA reads as TGTGCCAGCAGCTTGGCCGGGACAGCATACAATGAGCAGTCCTTC. Translation: CASSLAGTAYNEQSF.

This clonotype occurred many times. This may stem from a read error, because a much larger clone lies one nucleotide away. The V and J genes are TRBV7-3 and TRBJ2-1; D is unclear. Looked up from germline, CDR1 is SGHTA and CDR2 is FQGTGA. This CDR3 is built from 12 residues. CDR3 protein: CASSLDHNGQFF. The CDR3 bases are TGTGCCAGCAGCTTAGACCACAATGGGCAGTTCTTC. The whole variable domain, remainder taken from reference TRBV7-3 and TRBJ2-1, is GAGVSQTPSNKVTEKGKYVELRCDPISGHTALYWYRQSLGQGPEFLIYFQGTGAADDSGLPNDRFFAVRPEGSVSTLKIQRTERGDSAVYLCASSLDHNGQFFGPGTRLTVL.

This clonotype has at least ten counts. The genes are TRBV28 and TRBJ2-5; either TRBD1 or TRBD2 may fit D (5 bases each). Trimming cost V 6 bases and J 0 bases, with 20 bases left between them. CDR1 and CDR2 from the germline V gene are MDHEN and SYDVKM. The CDR3 covers 17 residues. The CDR3 sequence is CASSLMGGGKNQETQYF. DNA of the CDR3: TGTGCCAGCAGCCTAATGGGTGGGGGAAAGAACCAAGAGACCCAGTACTTC. The variable domain in full, completed from reference TRBV28 and TRBJ2-5, reads DVKVTQSSRYLVKRTGEKVFLECVQDMDHENMFWYRQDPGLGLRLIYFSYDVKMKEKGDIPEGYSVSREKKERFSLILESASTNQTSMYLCASSLMGGGKNQETQYFGPGTRLLVL.

This clonotype occurred many times. This chain uses TRBV7-2 with TRBJ2-5; TRBD1 aligns across 7 bases. The V gene's germline CDR1 is SGHTA and CDR2 FQGNSA. The CDR3 contains 16 residues. J was trimmed by 7 bases and V by 5 bases; bases with no gene match: 16. This CDR3 reads CASSPPRQGWGSTQYF. The DNA for the CDR3 is TGTGCCAGCAGCCCCCCCAGACAGGGTTGGGGGTCGACCCAGTACTTC.